This TCR beta chain was obtained from a study of blood T cells in healthy people across ages. A second PCR of about 6 to 12 cycles used a sample-barcoded 5' primer and a J-beta primer mix. Every cDNA molecule bore a tag from a template-switch adaptor containing 12 random nucleotides. TCRdb re-analysed the 5' RACE reads in MiXCR, keeping a single row per CDR3 protein. The sample carries some 1.4 million distinct CDR3 sequences, 42% recorded once. This clonotype was picked up a small number of times. The receptor comes from a woman under 30 in good health. Material for sequencing was blood.

CDR3 loop: CASSFFGGSYNEQFF. The CDR3 DNA sequence: TGTGCCAGCAGCTTCTTCGGAGGCTCCTACAATGAGCAGTTCTTC. V is TRBV3-1 and J is TRBJ2-1; weak D call: TRBD2 (5 bases). The ends were cut back, 5 bases at V and 0 bases at J, with 11 bases in the middle. The CDR3 has 15 amino acids. Germline CDR1 is LGHDT and CDR2 is YNNKEL (reference sequence).